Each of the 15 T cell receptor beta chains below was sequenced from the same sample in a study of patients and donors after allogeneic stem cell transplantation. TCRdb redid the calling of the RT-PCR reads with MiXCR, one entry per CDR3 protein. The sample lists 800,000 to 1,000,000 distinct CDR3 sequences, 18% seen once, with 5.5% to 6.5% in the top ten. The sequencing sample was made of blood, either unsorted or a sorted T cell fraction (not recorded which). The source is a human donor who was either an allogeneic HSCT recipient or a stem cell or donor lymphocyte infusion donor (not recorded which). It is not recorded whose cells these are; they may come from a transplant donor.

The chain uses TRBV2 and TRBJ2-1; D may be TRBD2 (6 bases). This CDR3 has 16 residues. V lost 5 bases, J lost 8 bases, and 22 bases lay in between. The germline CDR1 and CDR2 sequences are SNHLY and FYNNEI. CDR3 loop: CASSNRAGPPTDEQFF. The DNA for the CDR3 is TGTGCCAGCAGTAACCGCGCGGGACCCCCGACGGATGAGCAGTTCTTC.

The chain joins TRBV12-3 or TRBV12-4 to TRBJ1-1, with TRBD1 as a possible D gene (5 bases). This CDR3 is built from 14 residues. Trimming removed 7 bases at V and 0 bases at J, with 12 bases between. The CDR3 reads CASTAGRMNTEAFF. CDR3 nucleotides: TGTGCCAGCACTGCGGGACGAATGAACACTGAAGCTTTCTTT.

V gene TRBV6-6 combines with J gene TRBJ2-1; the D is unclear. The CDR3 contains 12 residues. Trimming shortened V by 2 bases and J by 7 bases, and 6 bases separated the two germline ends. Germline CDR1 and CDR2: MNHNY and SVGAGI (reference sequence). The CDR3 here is CASSYRANEQFF. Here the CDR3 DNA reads TGTGCCAGCAGTTACCGGGCTAATGAGCAGTTCTTC.

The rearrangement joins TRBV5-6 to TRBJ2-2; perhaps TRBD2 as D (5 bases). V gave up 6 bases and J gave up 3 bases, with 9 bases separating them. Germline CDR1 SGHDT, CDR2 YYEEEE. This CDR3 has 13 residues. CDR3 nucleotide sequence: TGTGCCAGCACCCGGACTGACACCGGGGAGCTGTTTTTT. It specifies CASTRTDTGELFF. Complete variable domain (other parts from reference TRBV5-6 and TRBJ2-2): DAGVTQSPTHLIKTRGQQVTLRCSPKSGHDTVSWYQQALGQGPQFIFQYYEEEERQRGNFPDRFSGHQFPNYSSELNVNALLLGDSALYLCASTRTDTGELFFGEGSRLTVL.

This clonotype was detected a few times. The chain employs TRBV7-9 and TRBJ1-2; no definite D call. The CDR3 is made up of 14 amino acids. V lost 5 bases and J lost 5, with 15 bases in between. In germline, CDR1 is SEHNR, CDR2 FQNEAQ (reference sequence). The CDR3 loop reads CASSQIWRRYGYTF. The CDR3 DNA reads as TGTGCCAGCAGCCAGATCTGGAGACGATATGGCTACACCTTC. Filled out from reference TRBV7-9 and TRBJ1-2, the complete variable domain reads DTGVSQNPRHKITKRGQNVTFRCDPISEHNRLYWYRQTLGQGPEFLTYFQNEAQLEKSRLLSDRFSAERPKGSFSTLEIQRTEQGDSAMYLCASSQIWRRYGYTFGSGTRLTVV.

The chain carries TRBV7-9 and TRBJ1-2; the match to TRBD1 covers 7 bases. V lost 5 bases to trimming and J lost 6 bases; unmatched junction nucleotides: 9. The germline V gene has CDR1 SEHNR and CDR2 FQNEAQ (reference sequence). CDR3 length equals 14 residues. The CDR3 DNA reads TGTGCCAGCAGCCCGGGTAAGGGGGCAAATGGCTACACCTTC. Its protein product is CASSPGKGANGYTF.

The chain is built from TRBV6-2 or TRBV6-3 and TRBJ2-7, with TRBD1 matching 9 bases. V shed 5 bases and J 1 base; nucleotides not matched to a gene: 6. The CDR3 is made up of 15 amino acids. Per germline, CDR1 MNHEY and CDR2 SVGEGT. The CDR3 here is CASSRLDRGSYEQYF. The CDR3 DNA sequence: TGTGCCAGCAGTCGACTAGACAGGGGGTCCTACGAGCAGTACTTC.

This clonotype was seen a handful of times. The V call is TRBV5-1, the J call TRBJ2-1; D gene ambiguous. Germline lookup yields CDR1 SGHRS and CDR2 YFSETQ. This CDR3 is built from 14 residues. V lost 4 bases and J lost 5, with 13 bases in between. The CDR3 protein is CASSVAPGDNEQFF. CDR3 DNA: TGCGCCAGCAGCGTGGCACCCGGTGACAATGAGCAGTTCTTC.

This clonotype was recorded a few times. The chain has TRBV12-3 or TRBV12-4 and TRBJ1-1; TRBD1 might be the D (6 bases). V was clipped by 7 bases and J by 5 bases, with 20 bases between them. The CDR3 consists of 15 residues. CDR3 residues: CASILEVSRGTEAFF. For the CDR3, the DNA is TGTGCCAGCATCCTCGAGGTCTCCAGGGGAACTGAAGCTTTCTTT.

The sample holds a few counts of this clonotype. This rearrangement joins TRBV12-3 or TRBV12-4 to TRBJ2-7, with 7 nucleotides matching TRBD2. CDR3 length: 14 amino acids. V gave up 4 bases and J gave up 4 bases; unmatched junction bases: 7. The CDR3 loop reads CASSSRVGLYEQYF. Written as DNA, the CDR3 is TGTGCCAGCAGTTCCAGGGTGGGACTATACGAGCAGTACTTC.

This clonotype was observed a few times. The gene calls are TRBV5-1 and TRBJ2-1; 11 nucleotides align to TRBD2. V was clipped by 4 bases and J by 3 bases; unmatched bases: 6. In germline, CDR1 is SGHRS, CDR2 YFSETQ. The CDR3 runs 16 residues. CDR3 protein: CASSHGLAGNYNEQFF. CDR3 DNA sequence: TGCGCCAGCAGCCATGGACTAGCGGGTAACTACAATGAGCAGTTCTTC.

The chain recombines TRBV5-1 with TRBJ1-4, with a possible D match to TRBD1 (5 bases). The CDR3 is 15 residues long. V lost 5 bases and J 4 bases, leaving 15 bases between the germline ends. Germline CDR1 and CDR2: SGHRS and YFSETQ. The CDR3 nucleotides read TGCGCCAGCAGTCCGACAGTTGGGGGTAATGAAAAACTGTTTTTT. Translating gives CASSPTVGGNEKLFF.

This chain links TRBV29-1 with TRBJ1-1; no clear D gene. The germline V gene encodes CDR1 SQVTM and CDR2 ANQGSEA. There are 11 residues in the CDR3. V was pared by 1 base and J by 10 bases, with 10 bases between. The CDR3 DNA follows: TGCAGCGTTGAAGGCACCCGGGGAGCTTTCTTT. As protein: CSVEGTRGAFF.

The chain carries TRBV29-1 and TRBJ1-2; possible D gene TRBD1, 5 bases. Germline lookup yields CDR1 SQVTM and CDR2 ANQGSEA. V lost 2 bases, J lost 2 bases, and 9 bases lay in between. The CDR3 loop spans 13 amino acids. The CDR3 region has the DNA TGCAGCGTTGAATGGGGACGCAACTATGGCTACACCTTC. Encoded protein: CSVEWGRNYGYTF.

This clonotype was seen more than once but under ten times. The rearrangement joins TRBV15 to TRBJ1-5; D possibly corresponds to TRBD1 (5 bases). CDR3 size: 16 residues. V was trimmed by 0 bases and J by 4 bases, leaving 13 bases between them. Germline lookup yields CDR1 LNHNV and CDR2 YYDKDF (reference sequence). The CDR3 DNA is TGTGCCACCAGCAGAGATCATTCAAGGGGAAATCAGCCCCAGCATTTT. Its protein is CATSRDHSRGNQPQHF.